The 21 T cell receptor beta chains listed next were all sequenced from one sample in a study of blood T cell repertoires in COVID-19. Profiling relied on immunoSEQ multiplex PCR, and the TCRdb table lists in-frame clones only, not all of them. The repertoire holds under 400,000 clones, with about 91% as singletons. The sample comprised peripheral blood. The receptor set was obtained from a woman in her 30s with COVID-19, enrolled during active disease.

The chain recombines TRBV12-3 or TRBV12-4 with TRBJ1-4; D not resolved. The CDR3 totals 12 residues. Trimming pared 5 bases from V and 10 bases from J, leaving 11 bases between. For the CDR3, the DNA is TGTGCCAGCAGTCTAATAGCGGGAAAACTGTTTTTT. Amino acids: CASSLIAGKLFF.

The chain uses TRBV7-9 and TRBJ1-3; D call uncertain. V lost 7 bases to trimming and J lost 0 bases, with 13 bases between them. This CDR3 spans 15 amino acids. Germline V gene data show CDR1 as SEHNR and CDR2 as FQNEAQ (reference sequence). CDR3 amino acids: CASTDARSSGNTIYF. The CDR3 DNA is TGTGCCAGCACGGACGCGAGGTCCTCTGGAAACACCATATATTTT.

The chain joins TRBV19 to TRBJ1-3, with no clear D. This CDR3 spans 17 amino acids. Trimming took off 3 bases at V and 0 bases at J, with 15 bases between the two ends. CDR1 LNHDA and CDR2 SQIVND come from the germline V gene (reference sequence). The CDR3 coding sequence is TGTGCCAGTAGTATGAACGAGGGAGGAAACTCTGGAAACACCATATATTTT. Encoded protein: CASSMNEGGNSGNTIYF.

The rearrangement uses TRBV6-5 and TRBJ1-1, with D tentatively TRBD1 (5 bases). Germline V gene lookup returns CDR1 MNHEY and CDR2 SVGAGI. The CDR3 covers 14 residues. The V end lost 5 bases, the J end lost 4 bases, and 14 bases lay between the germline ends. CDR3 sequence: CASSSRAWGTEAFF. The CDR3 nucleotides are TGTGCCAGCAGTAGCAGGGCTTGGGGCACTGAAGCTTTCTTT.

In this sample, this clone turned up once. The rearrangement joins TRBV18 to TRBJ1-3, with 9 bases fitting TRBD1. The V segment lost 3 bases and the J segment 8 bases; nucleotides outside the gene matches: 11. The germline gives CDR1 KGHSH, CDR2 LQKENI. There are 16 residues in the CDR3. DNA of the CDR3: TGTGCCAGCTCACCCTACACAGGGGGCGATATGGACACCATATATTTT. Protein: CASSPYTGGDMDTIYF.

This clone appeared once. The V gene is TRBV27, the J gene TRBJ1-2; TRBD1 matches 7 bases. Trimming took 5 bases from V and 0 from J; bases not matched to a gene: 15. The CDR3 spans 18 residues. Germline V gene sequence: CDR1 MNHEY, CDR2 SMNVEV (reference sequence). The CDR3 bases are TGTGCCAGCAGTGGGGCACCGGGACAGACACTTTCTAACTATGGCTACACCTTC. It yields the protein CASSGAPGQTLSNYGYTF.

The gene calls are TRBV3-1 (or the pseudogene TRBV3-2) and TRBJ1-2; no clear D. V was trimmed by 0 bases and J by 1 base, leaving 18 bases between them. The CDR3 extends over 18 amino acids. Germline CDR1 reads LGHDT; CDR2 reads YNNKEL (reference sequence). For the CDR3, the DNA is TGTGCCAGCAGCCAAGATCCTGTAAAAACAAGACATAACTATGGCTACACCTTC. It codes for CASSQDPVKTRHNYGYTF.

This sequence joins TRBV19 and TRBJ2-2; the match to TRBD2 covers 14 bases. V lost 3 bases, J lost 6 bases, and 6 bases stayed unmatched. Germline lookup yields CDR1 LNHDA and CDR2 SQIVND (reference sequence). The CDR3 spans 17 residues. The CDR3 coding sequence is TGTGCCAGTAGTATGGGACTAGCGGGGGCCCGGGCCGGGGAGCTGTTTTTT. Its translation: CASSMGLAGARAGELFF.

On this clone: Distinct nucleotide sequences in the sample also encode this CDR3. The CDR3 is CASSPGQGAGNTIYF. CDR3 bases: TGTGCCAGCTCACCGGGACAGGGGGCTGGAAACACCATATATTTT. This chain connects TRBV18 to TRBJ1-3; the match to TRBD1 covers 11 bases. Germline V gene data show CDR1 as KGHSH and CDR2 as LQKENI. CDR3 length: 15 residues. Trimming cost V 3 bases and J 2 bases; bases outside gene matches: 0.

The count of this clone is one. The chain carries TRBV7-9 and TRBJ1-2, with D possibly being TRBD1 (6 bases). Per germline, CDR1 SEHNR and CDR2 FQNEAQ (reference sequence). The CDR3 covers 15 residues. V was clipped by 5 bases and J by 2 bases, with 15 bases between them. CDR3 in amino acids: CASSHPGQTNYGYTF. The CDR3 region has the DNA TGTGCCAGCAGCCATCCGGGACAAACGAACTATGGCTACACCTTC.

This clone was observed a handful of times. The genes are TRBV6-5 and TRBJ1-4, with D hard to call. Trimming removed 11 bases at V and 0 bases at J, with 10 bases between. Germline V gives CDR1 MNHEY, CDR2 SVGAGI. This CDR3 spans 13 amino acids. As DNA, the CDR3 is TGTGCCGGCAACGCGGCAACTAATGAAAAACTGTTTTTT. Translating gives CAGNAATNEKLFF.

This sequence joins TRBV3-1 (or the pseudogene TRBV3-2) and TRBJ2-5, with TRBD1 as a possible D gene (6 bases). V shed 0 bases and J shed 7 bases, with 12 bases lying between them. Germline V gene sequence: CDR1 LGHDT, CDR2 YNNKEL (reference sequence). The CDR3 covers 14 residues. The CDR3 DNA follows: TGTGCCAGCAGCCAAGACCACAGGGTGGGGACCCAGTACTTC. This translates into CASSQDHRVGTQYF.

The J gene is TRBJ1-1, the V gene TRBV6-1, with a weak D call TRBD1 (5 bases). The CDR3 is made up of 15 amino acids. Germline V CDR1 and CDR2: MNHNS, SASEGT. Trimming shortened V by 3 bases and J by 1 base, and 12 bases separated the two germline ends. CDR3 loop: CASSDWGRGNTEAFF. The DNA for the CDR3 is TGTGCCAGCAGTGATTGGGGCAGAGGGAACACTGAAGCTTTCTTT.

The rearrangement joins TRBV18 to TRBJ1-6; the D is unclear. The V gene's germline CDR1 is KGHSH and CDR2 LQKENI. V shed 0 bases and J shed 10 bases, with 10 bases lying between them. This CDR3 spans 14 amino acids. The CDR3 here is CASSPPVSSSPLHF. Written as DNA, the CDR3 is TGTGCCAGCTCACCACCAGTCTCAAGCTCACCCCTCCACTTT.

This clone was detected only once. The V call is TRBV10-3, the J call TRBJ1-2; 7 nucleotides line up with TRBD1. The length of the CDR3 is 15 residues. Germline CDR1 reads ENHRY; CDR2 reads SYGVKD. V was pared by 2 bases and J by 7 bases, with 10 bases of the junction left unmatched. CDR3 sequence (DNA): TGTGCCATCAGTGAGGAGACAGGGAGGCTTAGTGGCTACACCTTC. Protein: CAISEETGRLSGYTF.

The chain joins TRBV12-3 or TRBV12-4 to TRBJ1-5, with D possibly TRBD1 on 6 matching bases. The CDR3 runs to 13 residues. Trimming pared 6 bases from V and 6 bases from J, leaving 12 bases between. The CDR3 region has the DNA TGTGCCAGCAGCTTCAACAGGGCTCAGCCCCAGCATTTT. This codes for CASSFNRAQPQHF.

The V and J genes are TRBV27 and TRBJ2-7; D call uncertain. This CDR3 region has 13 residues. Germline V gene data show CDR1 as MNHEY and CDR2 as SMNVEV (reference sequence). The CDR3 region is CASSAGITYEQYF. CDR3 sequence (DNA): TGTGCGAGCTCGGCAGGAATTACCTACGAGCAGTACTTC.

This chain connects TRBV30 to TRBJ2-3, with TRBD2 as a possible D gene (5 bases). The germline gives CDR1 GTSNPN, CDR2 SVGIG (reference sequence). This CDR3 has 17 amino acids. The V end was cut by 0 bases, the J end by 1 base, with 17 bases between. CDR3 protein: CAWSVGRGKSRTDTQYF. The DNA for the CDR3 is TGTGCCTGGAGTGTAGGCAGAGGGAAAAGTCGCACAGATACGCAGTATTTT.

The J gene is TRBJ1-5, the V gene TRBV2, with D unresolved. The CDR3 extends over 16 amino acids. Trimming shortened V by 0 bases and J by 2 bases, and 11 bases separated the two germline ends. CDR1 and CDR2 from the germline V gene are SNHLY and FYNNEI. The CDR3 is CASSEATRDGNQPQHF. The DNA of the CDR3 is TGTGCCAGCAGTGAAGCGACGAGGGATGGCAATCAGCCCCAGCATTTT.

The chain joins TRBV28 to TRBJ1-5; D call uncertain. Germline V gene sequence: CDR1 MDHEN, CDR2 SYDVKM. The CDR3 is 16 amino acids. The V and J ends lost 3 bases and 0 bases respectively, with 12 bases between them. CDR3 sequence: CASSFLSTNSNQPQHF. DNA of the CDR3: TGTGCCAGCAGTTTCTTATCAACAAATAGCAATCAGCCCCAGCATTTT.

This clone was detected a few times. The chain employs TRBV6-5 and TRBJ2-7, with a tentative D call TRBD2 (6 bases). V lost 6 bases and J 4 bases, leaving 10 bases between the germline ends. In germline, CDR1 is MNHEY, CDR2 SVGAGI. The CDR3 has 12 amino acids. Here the CDR3 DNA reads TGTGCCAGCAGCGCGAGCGGGTACGAGCAGTACGTC. Its translation is CASSASGYEQYV.